The sequence of this T cell receptor (beta chain) was determined in a study of T-cell memory formation after mild COVID-19. The sample holds many counts of this clonotype. Germline CDR1 is MDHEN and CDR2 is SYDVKM. V lost 6 bases and J lost 0, with 15 bases in between. The CDR3 extends over 16 amino acids. The 5'RACE method, run with constant-segment primers, produced TCR alpha and TCR beta cDNA libraries (carrying sample barcodes and UMIs). TCRdb reanalysed the 5' RACE reads using MiXCR and keeps one entry per CDR3 protein. The table lists tens of thousands of distinct CDR3 sequences, less than 15% of them singletons, with approximately 24% in the top ten.

This chain joins TRBV28 and TRBJ2-4; maybe TRBD2 (6 bases). This clonotype was sampled from a man aged 18 to 29 who had mild COVID-19 (a few samples of this study predate the infection). Cell type and time point are not known. Sequenced sample: PBMCs or a T cell subset sorted from them (not recorded which). The CDR3 loop is CASRSTGGVAKNIQYF. In DNA, the CDR3 is TGTGCCAGCAGGTCCACAGGAGGGGTAGCCAAAAACATTCAGTACTTC.